Listed below are T cell receptor beta chains from one sample, sequenced in a study of CD8 T cells in ankylosing spondylitis. MiXCR was run by TCRdb on the 5' RACE reads, yielding one entry per CDR3 protein. The sample includes about 240,000 distinct CDR3 sequences, about 9.1% of them seen just once. Sequenced input: blood, either unsorted or a sorted T cell fraction (not recorded which). All receptors come from a male donor with ankylosing spondylitis or in good health (not recorded which). Both conserved end residues are trimmed from each CDR3.

TRBV30 AWRSVGGALPF
TRBV7-2 ASTFQSQETQY
TRBV7-2 ASSSDPTDTQY
TRBV11-2 ASSSKRLAEQF
TRBV27 ASSSRFSGRVDTQY
TRBV4-2 ASSPRASGGRNEQF
TRBV5-6 ASRLGGGAVLDEQF
TRBV29-1 SVGSRATSTGELF
TRBV7-2 ASSYMAAYEQY
TRBV5-1 ASSPEAGARNEQF
TRBV7-9 ASSLATGFEQY
TRBV7-3 ASSSLIGGELF
TRBV15 ATSRDSGNTIY
TRBV5-4 ASSSGTPQGNEKLF
TRBV19 ASSPPGQINEKLF
TRBV6-2/TRBV6-3 ASHPQGPGNSPLH
TRBV7-6 ASSLGWERSTDTQY
TRBV2 ASSVTISSYNEQF
TRBV11-3 ASSFSVPSYEQY
TRBV30 AWRPRGQGSNQPQH
TRBV5-4 ASTVQTQY
TRBV7-2 ASSAQTRGTEAF
TRBV6-5 ASSYSTGKNIQY
TRBV20-1 SARDRASGSMGEQF
TRBV20-1 SAPMVLNEKLF
TRBV12-3/TRBV12-4 ASSALGTRNEKLF
TRBV12-3/TRBV12-4 ASTPGQGLNTEAF
TRBV20-1 SARGGGRQAYGYT
TRBV5-1 ASSLGLAGKDTQY
TRBV20-1 SAREPSYNEQF
TRBV24-1 ATSDQTGGGYNEQF
TRBV20-1 SAQRDVSSSTDTQY
TRBV20-1 SARGLAGGRGTADTQY
TRBV11-2 ASSTPPGLASSSYNEQF
TRBV4-3 ASSQDRLAGRTDTQY
TRBV6-5 ASSYSPPDSNTEAF
TRBV30 ASDGSGANVLT
TRBV5-1 ASTNPQGGAGLETQY
TRBV4-3 ASSQDTVGPLH
TRBV5-1 ASSLEGGSVNEQF
TRBV3-1 ASSRRDRGLQETQY
TRBV7-2 ASTPAYEQY
TRBV29-1 SVPDRVRTDTQY
TRBV7-9 ASSLFTGDSYNSPLH
TRBV7-8 ASSLGFVRGAGVETQY
TRBV7-2 ASSQHIADQTQY
TRBV20-1 SASPAGASGGAEVYNEQF
TRBV12-3/TRBV12-4 ASSSRLAGVSEQF
TRBV7-3 ASSPGGVETQY